This entry is about one TCR beta chain. Assay used: immunoSEQ multiplex PCR; TCRdb lists only in-frame clones, some missing. Among tens of thousands of clones listed, around 92% were seen once. The germline gives CDR1 LNHDA, CDR2 SQIVND (reference sequence). The CDR3 is made up of 16 amino acids. Trimming took off 7 bases at V and 2 bases at J, with 18 bases between the two ends. This entry is derived from a study of T cells in narcolepsy. The gene calls are TRBV19 and TRBJ2-1; TRBD1 is a possible D gene (5 bases). This clonotype originated in a human donor with narcolepsy. Sequencing was performed on CD45RA- memory CD4+ T cells from PBMCs. The CDR3 reads CASTTGRISPYNEQFF. The CDR3 region has the DNA TGTGCCAGTACCACAGGTAGAATTAGCCCCTACAATGAGCAGTTCTTC.